Following are 23 T cell receptor beta chains from one sample sequenced in a study of early T cells in non-severe SARS-CoV-2 infection. TCRdb independently ran MiXCR on the 5' RACE reads; one entry per CDR3 protein. The data show approximately 22,000 distinct CDR3 sequences, with 4.5% seen just once and less than 20% held by the top ten. Sequenced: whole blood. Receptor source: an adult who was a healthcare worker with PCR-confirmed SARS-CoV-2 infection or an uninfected control (not recorded which).

This clonotype has a count of ten or more. The rearrangement joins TRBV27 to TRBJ2-2, with D possibly being TRBD2 (5 bases). This CDR3 contains 16 residues. The ends were cut back, 0 bases at V and 7 bases at J, with 15 bases in the middle. From germline, CDR1 is MNHEY and CDR2 SMNVEV (reference sequence). The CDR3 here is CASSLSGGGWIGELFF. In nucleotides, the CDR3 is TGTGCCAGCAGTTTATCCGGTGGAGGTTGGATCGGGGAGCTGTTTTTT.

This clonotype was detected many times. The V gene is TRBV9, the J gene TRBJ1-4, with D perhaps matching TRBD1 (5 bases). Trimming removed 3 bases from V and 0 bases from J, with 9 bases in between. Germline CDR1 reads SGDLS; CDR2 reads YYNGEE. The CDR3 runs 15 residues. CDR3 region: CASSATVATNEKLFF. CDR3 nucleotide sequence: TGTGCCAGCAGCGCGACAGTTGCAACTAATGAAAAACTGTTTTTT.

This clonotype came up a few times. The chain has TRBV6-2 or TRBV6-3 and TRBJ2-1; TRBD2 might be the D (6 bases). V lost 6 bases and J 12 bases, leaving 12 bases between the germline ends. Per the germline V gene, CDR1 is MNHEY and CDR2 is SVGEGT. This CDR3 spans 11 amino acids. CDR3 in DNA: TGTGCCAGCAGCCAGACTAGTGCGCAGTTCTTC. Translating gives CASSQTSAQFF.

This clonotype was recorded many times. The chain employs TRBV7-2 and TRBJ2-3; a weak D match, TRBD2 (5 bases). Per the germline V gene, CDR1 is SGHTA and CDR2 is FQGNSA. V was clipped by 7 bases and J by 1 base, with 12 bases between them. The CDR3 extends over 14 amino acids. CDR3: CASTLRRGTDTQYF. The CDR3 DNA follows: TGTGCCAGCACCCTGCGGCGGGGCACAGATACGCAGTATTTT.

This clonotype was seen many times. The chain employs TRBV19 and TRBJ2-7; D call uncertain. Trimming stripped 3 bases from V and 7 bases from J, with 13 bases between. Germline values: CDR1 LNHDA, CDR2 SQIVND (reference sequence). CDR3 length: 13 residues. The CDR3 region is CASSMLGETEQYF. The CDR3, as DNA: TGTGCCAGTAGTATGCTGGGTGAGACAGAGCAGTACTTC.

V is TRBV18 and J is TRBJ2-1; 7 nucleotides match TRBD2. Germline CDR1 KGHSH, CDR2 LQKENI. The ends lost 0 bases at V and 9 bases at J; junction bases unmatched: 11. The length of the CDR3 is 16 residues. The CDR3 spells CASSPPGTTDAGEQFF. The CDR3, as DNA: TGTGCCAGCTCACCACCCGGGACTACAGACGCGGGTGAGCAGTTCTTC.

This clonotype came up many times. This sequence joins TRBV30 and TRBJ2-7; no clear D gene. The CDR3 consists of 14 residues. Trimming cost V 3 bases and J 2 bases, with 14 bases left between them. The germline V gene has CDR1 GTSNPN and CDR2 SVGIG (reference sequence). The CDR3 nucleotides are TGTGCCTGGAGCCGACTCCGGGTCACCTACGAGCAGTACTTC. Translated: CAWSRLRVTYEQYF.

There are many counts of this clonotype. The chain joins TRBV7-3 to TRBJ2-6, with 8 bases fitting TRBD1. Germline CDR1 reads SGHTA; CDR2 reads FQGTGA. The CDR3 extends over 18 amino acids. Trimming cost V 5 bases and J 0 bases; bases outside gene matches: 9. CDR3 in DNA: TGTGCCAGCAGCCCCACCGGGACAGGCAGCTCTGGGGCCAACGTCCTGACTTTC. It specifies CASSPTGTGSSGANVLTF.

This clonotype was recorded at least ten times. V and J are TRBV4-3 and TRBJ2-3; D is possibly TRBD2 (5 bases). This CDR3 region has 15 residues. Trimming pared 3 bases from V and 0 bases from J, leaving 10 bases between. Germline-derived CDR1 and CDR2 are LGHNA and YSLEER. The CDR3 region is CASSHLSESTDTQYF. CDR3 in DNA: TGCGCCAGCAGCCACCTTAGCGAGAGCACAGATACGCAGTATTTT.

Only a few counts were recorded for this clonotype. The V call is TRBV25-1, the J call TRBJ2-7, with D possibly being TRBD1 (5 bases). Deletions cut 5 bases from V and 3 bases from J, with 11 bases between. Germline V gene lookup returns CDR1 MGHDK and CDR2 SYGVNS. The CDR3 sequence is 13 residues long. The CDR3 region has the DNA TGTGCCAGCAGTAACACAGGCATCTACGAGCAGTACTTC. Translating it yields CASSNTGIYEQYF.

This clonotype was counted many times. The V call is TRBV5-4, the J call TRBJ2-7; D call uncertain. Trimming took 0 bases from V and 10 from J, leaving 14 bases between them. Germline-derived CDR1 and CDR2 are SGHNT and YYREEE (reference sequence). This CDR3 is built from 13 residues. The DNA for the CDR3 is TGTGCCAGCAGCTTGGAGACCCGCCCTACCCAGTACTTC. Translated: CASSLETRPTQYF.

This clonotype was seen at least ten times. The chain uses TRBV20-1 and TRBJ2-1; 11 bases fit TRBD2. V was pared by 2 bases and J by 9 bases, with 9 bases of the junction left unmatched. Germline loops: CDR1 DFQATT, CDR2 SNEGSKA (reference sequence). This CDR3 spans 15 amino acids. This CDR3 reads CSARLVVAGGREQFF. For the CDR3, the DNA is TGCAGTGCTAGACTCGTGGTAGCGGGAGGGCGTGAGCAGTTCTTC.

The sample holds a few counts of this clonotype. The chain has TRBV12-3 or TRBV12-4 and TRBJ1-2, with D unresolved. The CDR3 sequence is 15 residues long. The V end lost 2 bases, the J end lost 4 bases, and 14 bases lay between the germline ends. The CDR3 region is CASSLRTRTAYGYTF. Written as DNA, the CDR3 is TGTGCCAGCAGTTTACGCACGAGGACGGCCTATGGCTACACCTTC.

This clonotype was picked up many times. The chain has TRBV4-1 and TRBJ2-5; D call uncertain. The CDR3 has 15 amino acids. Trimming pared 0 bases from V and 5 bases from J, leaving 13 bases between. Germline V lookup: CDR1 MGHRA, CDR2 YSYEKL. CDR3 nucleotides: TGCGCCAGCAGCCAAGACACGTTAGTCGTGGAGACCCAGTACTTC. Protein sequence: CASSQDTLVVETQYF.

This clonotype was detected ten times or more. The chain uses TRBV7-9 and TRBJ2-1; 7 nucleotides match TRBD2. V trimming: 5 bases; J trimming: 5 bases; junction bases outside the gene matches: 12. Germline lookup yields CDR1 SEHNR and CDR2 FQNEAQ (reference sequence). The CDR3 covers 16 residues. CDR3 amino acids: CASSNRLARGHNEQFF. The CDR3 DNA follows: TGTGCCAGCAGCAACCGACTAGCTCGGGGCCACAATGAGCAGTTCTTC.

This clonotype was counted many times. The genes are TRBV5-1 and TRBJ2-7, with D possibly TRBD2 on 5 matching bases. Germline-derived CDR1 and CDR2 are SGHRS and YFSETQ. V dropped 1 base and J dropped 6 bases, with 14 bases sitting between them. This CDR3 region has 14 residues. CDR3 coding DNA: TGCGCCAGCAGCTTGACCATCTCGGGGTCCGAGCAGTACTTC. It codes for CASSLTISGSEQYF.

This clonotype has a count of ten or more. The rearrangement uses TRBV27 and TRBJ1-6; TRBD1 is a possible D gene (6 bases). Trimming stripped 5 bases from V and 0 bases from J, with 20 bases between. The CDR3 sequence is 19 residues long. The germline CDR1 and CDR2 sequences are MNHEY and SMNVEV (reference sequence). This CDR3 is CASSPLRGGRSSYNSPLHF. The CDR3, as DNA: TGTGCCAGCAGTCCGTTGCGTGGGGGGCGCAGCTCCTATAATTCACCCCTCCACTTT.

The chain joins TRBV7-2 to TRBJ1-1, with 9 bases that match TRBD1. The length of the CDR3 is 15 residues. V lost 1 base to trimming and J lost 5 bases; unmatched junction nucleotides: 5. Germline CDR1 and CDR2: SGHTA and FQGNSA. As DNA, the CDR3 is TGTGCCAGCAGCTTAGAACAGGGGGCGCGGACTGAAGCTTTCTTT. This encodes CASSLEQGARTEAFF.

This clonotype was seen many times. The rearrangement links TRBV20-1 to TRBJ1-1; D not resolved. Germline CDR1 DFQATT, CDR2 SNEGSKA (reference sequence). The CDR3 is 13 amino acids. V was shortened by 3 bases and J by 5 bases, with 13 bases between the two germline ends. CDR3 nucleotides: TGCAGTGCTAGTTCTCAGGTGGGAACTGAAGCTTTCTTT. Protein product: CSASSQVGTEAFF.

This clonotype was counted at least ten times. This chain connects TRBV4-3 to TRBJ1-5; D remains unclear. This CDR3 spans 14 amino acids. Germline-derived CDR1 and CDR2 are LGHNA and YSLEER. V was clipped by 1 base and J by 7 bases, with 11 bases between them. In nucleotides, the CDR3 is TGCGCCAGCAGCCAAGTCCGCAGTGGCCAGCCCCAGCATTTT. It is translated as CASSQVRSGQPQHF.

In its sample, this clonotype was seen a few times. This sequence joins TRBV20-1 and TRBJ2-1; the D gene is possibly TRBD1 (5 bases). Trimming removed 0 bases at V and 7 bases at J, with 7 bases between. Germline CDR1 DFQATT, CDR2 SNEGSKA (reference sequence). This CDR3 is 12 amino acids long. CDR3 sequence reads: CSARDQGNEQFF. CDR3 sequence (DNA): TGCAGTGCTAGAGATCAGGGTAATGAGCAGTTCTTC.

This clonotype occurred a few times. The chain couples TRBV28 to TRBJ2-1; perhaps TRBD2 as D (6 bases). V shed 5 bases and J shed 10 bases, with 12 bases lying between them. This CDR3 region has 12 residues. Germline CDR1 MDHEN, CDR2 SYDVKM. The DNA of the CDR3 is TGTGCCAGCAGTCCCCCGGGGGAAGAGCAGTTCTTC. Its protein product is CASSPPGEEQFF.

This chain uses TRBV28 with TRBJ2-3; 11 nucleotides align to TRBD2. This CDR3 has 16 residues. Trimming took 6 bases from V and 4 from J; bases not matched to a gene: 9. Germline loops: CDR1 MDHEN, CDR2 SYDVKM. The CDR3 nucleotides are TGTGCCAGCAGACACACTAGCGGGAGTCTCGCAGATACGCAGTATTTT. Its protein is CASRHTSGSLADTQYF. The full variable domain, its missing parts supplied by reference TRBV28 and TRBJ2-3, is DVKVTQSSRYLVKRTGEKVFLECVQDMDHENMFWYRQDPGLGLRLIYFSYDVKMKEKGDIPEGYSVSREKKERFSLILESASTNQTSMYLCASRHTSGSLADTQYFGPGTRLTVL.